These 10 T cell receptor beta chains were all obtained from the same sample, sequenced in a study of CD8+ T cells in alopecia areata. As to treatment: oral pan-JAK inhibitor, 5-10 mg twice daily. Extraction and reverse transcription of RNA yielded cDNA as the sequencing template. The method was immunoSEQ multiplex PCR; TCRdb's version includes in-frame clones alone and lacks a portion of them. The table records 150,000 to 200,000 clones, approximately 67% of them present only once. The material sequenced was CD4+ T cells sorted from blood, taken around week 50, from a patient treated with tofacitinib. The receptor source for this set is a human donor with alopecia areata.

This chain links TRBV28 with TRBJ1-5; 7 nucleotides agree with TRBD1. The germline gives CDR1 MDHEN, CDR2 SYDVKM. The CDR3 extends over 16 amino acids. J gave up 2 bases and V 5 bases, and 9 bases lay outside the gene matches. The CDR3 DNA reads TGTGCCAGCAGTACCCGCCACAGGGGAGGCAATCAGCCCCAGCATTTT. Translated: CASSTRHRGGNQPQHF.

The chain joins TRBV29-1 to TRBJ1-1; tentative D call: TRBD1 (5 bases). Germline V gene lookup returns CDR1 SQVTM and CDR2 ANQGSEA. The CDR3 is made up of 15 amino acids. Trimming took off 7 bases at V and 5 bases at J, with 23 bases between the two ends. CDR3 amino acids: CSARRGTPEGTEAFF. CDR3 nucleotide sequence: TGCAGCGCTAGACGTGGGACTCCGGAAGGGACTGAAGCTTTCTTT. The variable domain in full, completed from reference TRBV29-1 and TRBJ1-1, reads SAVISQKPSRDICQRGTSLTIQCQVDSQVTMMFWYRQQPGQSLTLIATANQGSEATYESGFVIDKFPISRPNLTFSTLTVSNMSPEDSSIYLCSARRGTPEGTEAFFGQGTRLTVV.

The chain uses TRBV7-2 and TRBJ1-5; possibly TRBD1 for D (6 bases). Germline lookup yields CDR1 SGHTA and CDR2 FQGNSA. V lost 2 bases, J lost 4 bases, and 12 bases lay in between. CDR3 length equals 15 residues. CDR3 protein: CASSLIRGQNQPQHF. In nucleotides, the CDR3 is TGTGCCAGCAGCTTAATCAGGGGTCAAAATCAGCCCCAGCATTTT.

V usage is TRBV30 and J usage is TRBJ1-2; no firm D call. CDR3 length equals 10 residues. The germline V gene has CDR1 GTSNPN and CDR2 SVGIG (reference sequence). V was cut by 1 base and J by 7 bases, with 4 bases left in between. The CDR3 protein is CAWSDAGYTF. The CDR3 DNA is TGTGCCTGGAGTGATGCTGGCTACACCTTC.

This clone appeared a few times. This rearrangement joins TRBV6-1 to TRBJ1-6; D remains unclear. This CDR3 has 12 residues. Per the germline V gene, CDR1 is MNHNS and CDR2 is SASEGT. The V end was cut by 2 bases, the J end by 12 bases, with 8 bases between. The CDR3 region is CASSERSQPLHF. The CDR3 coding sequence is TGTGCCAGCAGTGAAAGGTCCCAACCCCTCCACTTT.

On this clone itself: Other nucleotide sequences from this sample produce the same CDR3. This chain joins TRBV2 and TRBJ2-5; D gene ambiguous. Trimming pared 5 bases from V and 3 bases from J, leaving 4 bases between. Looked up from germline, CDR1 is SNHLY and CDR2 is FYNNEI. The CDR3 runs 11 residues. The CDR3 DNA sequence: TGTGCCAGCAGTCCAAAAGAGACCCAGTACTTC. Amino acid sequence: CASSPKETQYF.

This rearrangement joins TRBV30 to TRBJ1-1, with D tentatively TRBD1 (5 bases). Trimming removed 4 bases at V and 5 bases at J, with 11 bases between. CDR3 size: 12 residues. CDR1 and CDR2 (germline): GTSNPN, SVGIG (reference sequence). The CDR3 bases are TGTGCCTGGAACTGGGGGGGAACTGAAGCTTTCTTT. This codes for CAWNWGGTEAFF. Filled out from reference TRBV30 and TRBJ1-1, the complete variable domain reads SQTIHQWPATLVQPVGSPLSLECTVEGTSNPNLYWYRQAAGRGLQLLFYSVGIGQISSEVPQNLSASRPQDRQFILSSKKLLLSDSGFYLCAWNWGGTEAFFGQGTRLTVV.

This clone was picked up a small number of times. The chain employs TRBV29-1 and TRBJ2-3; unclear D gene. The CDR3 is made up of 13 amino acids. Germline CDR1 and CDR2: SQVTM and ANQGSEA. The V and J ends lost 3 bases and 0 bases respectively, with 7 bases between them. The CDR3 region is CSVDQSSTDTQYF. CDR3 nucleotide sequence: TGCAGCGTTGACCAGTCTAGCACAGATACGCAGTATTTT.

This sequence joins TRBV6-6 and TRBJ2-7, with D tentatively TRBD1 (6 bases). CDR1 and CDR2 from the germline V gene are MNHNY and SVGAGI (reference sequence). This CDR3 comprises 14 residues. V shed 5 bases and J shed 6 bases, with 17 bases lying between them. The CDR3 spells CASSQTQGSGEQYF. The CDR3 region has the DNA TGTGCCAGCAGTCAAACACAGGGTTCCGGCGAGCAGTACTTC.

V is TRBV6-5 and J is TRBJ2-3; weak D call: TRBD1 (6 bases). The CDR3 runs 13 residues. V was trimmed by 6 bases and J by 5 bases, leaving 12 bases between them. Germline V gene sequence: CDR1 MNHEY, CDR2 SVGAGI. The CDR3 loop is CASRDWGQDTQYF. The DNA of the CDR3 is TGTGCCAGCAGAGACTGGGGGCAAGATACGCAGTATTTT.